This T cell receptor beta chain derives from a study of chemoradiotherapy in HPV16-positive cancers. Study as a whole: Candidate HPV-specific clones and shared TCR motifs came from a couple of HPV16-positive patients.

Clones were sequenced by immunoSEQ multiplex PCR, and TCRdb holds only the in-frame ones, with some missing. The sample contains approximately 12,000 clones, about 89% of which appear only once. The CDR3 is 15 residues long. The germline V gene has CDR1 KGHSH and CDR2 LQKENI. V dropped 1 base and J dropped 4; count of bases not matched to a gene: 4. This sequence was found in a human donor with HPV-associated anogenital cancer. This material consisted of blood, taken from a patient who underwent chemoradiotherapy. The V and J genes are TRBV18 and TRBJ2-1; 7 bases map to TRBD1. DNA for the CDR3: TGTGCCAGCTCACCACTGGGACAGATGTACAATGAGCAGTTCTTC. This translates into CASSPLGQMYNEQFF.